This T cell receptor (beta chain) is from a study of siplizumab effects on memory and regulatory T cells. Overall study results and limits: Alloreactive sequences traceable to unstimulated CD4+ memory cells declined significantly under siplizumab. Naive T cells were seemingly more diverse than memory cells, and major contributions to the alloresponse seemed to be made by them. With siplizumab, Treg-derived clones averaged roughly 70% of mappable alloreactive CD4+ clones, versus 26.9% in controls.

Repertoires were generated with immunoSEQ multiplex PCR, while TCRdb's copy carries only in-frame clones and drops some. The table shows about 72,000 clones, with roughly nine tenths occurring only once. A word on this clone: Antigen unknown.

The germline CDR1 and CDR2 sequences are SGHVS and FNYEAQ. The CDR3 sequence is 16 residues long. V was shortened by 1 base and J by 0 bases, with 9 bases between the two germline ends. Material for sequencing was CD8+ T cells sorted from blood. V is TRBV7-6 and J is TRBJ2-2; D ambiguous. The receptor was isolated from a human donor in good health. This CDR3 is CASSLVGLANTGELFF. Written as DNA, the CDR3 is TGTGCCAGCAGCTTAGTTGGGCTGGCGAACACCGGGGAGCTGTTTTTT.